This TCR beta chain emerged from a study of T cells in Graves' hyperthyroidism and ophthalmopathy. This clonotype was counted at least ten times. Its antigen is not identified. Amplified TCR beta CDR3 regions came from RNA transcripts. First-round RT-PCR of the TCR CDR3 relied on the HTBI primer set. TCRdb independently ran MiXCR on the multiplex PCR reads; one entry per CDR3 protein. The sample yields 400,000 or so distinct CDR3 sequences, about 15% seen once. This CDR3 is built from 14 residues. Per germline, CDR1 SGHVS and CDR2 FQNEAQ. V was clipped by 1 base and J by 4 bases, with 7 bases between them. Findings and limits, study-wide: Before onset, by a median of around six months, the model predicted ophthalmopathy.

The clonotype comes from a woman in her twenties or thirties with Graves' ophthalmopathy. The chain joins TRBV7-8 to TRBJ2-2; D remains unclear. The specimen was blood. CDR3 nucleotide sequence: TGTGCCAGCAGCTTAGATAGGGTCACCGGGGAGCTGTTTTTT. This sequence encodes CASSLDRVTGELFF.